This TCR beta chain is drawn from a study of cytomegalovirus exposure and HLA in healthy donors. About the study: HLA-typed donors were the source of around 80 million unique TCRs, which an early data release held. General study findings and limits: Through in vitro validation, three CMV-associated chains were shown to be specific for CMV antigens. A later analysis found most CMV-associated TCR beta chains apparently HLA-restricted.

The PCR used 60 Vbeta and 13 Jbeta primers. TCRdb keeps only in-frame clones here, not all; method: immunoSEQ multiplex PCR. This table has about 130,000 clones, 80% appearing once. The CDR3 runs 16 residues. V gave up 4 bases and J gave up 4 bases; unmatched junction bases: 11. CDR1 and CDR2 from the germline V gene are SGHRS and YFSETQ. Of note for this clone: Its antigen is not identified.

The sequence derives from a man between 25 and 39 years old in good health and CMV-seropositive. The sample was PBMCs. The J gene is TRBJ2-3, the V gene TRBV5-1; TRBD2 matches 8 bases. This chain's CDR3 is CASSISPGGAADTQYF. The CDR3 DNA sequence: TGCGCCAGCAGCATCTCCCCCGGGGGGGCGGCAGATACGCAGTATTTT.